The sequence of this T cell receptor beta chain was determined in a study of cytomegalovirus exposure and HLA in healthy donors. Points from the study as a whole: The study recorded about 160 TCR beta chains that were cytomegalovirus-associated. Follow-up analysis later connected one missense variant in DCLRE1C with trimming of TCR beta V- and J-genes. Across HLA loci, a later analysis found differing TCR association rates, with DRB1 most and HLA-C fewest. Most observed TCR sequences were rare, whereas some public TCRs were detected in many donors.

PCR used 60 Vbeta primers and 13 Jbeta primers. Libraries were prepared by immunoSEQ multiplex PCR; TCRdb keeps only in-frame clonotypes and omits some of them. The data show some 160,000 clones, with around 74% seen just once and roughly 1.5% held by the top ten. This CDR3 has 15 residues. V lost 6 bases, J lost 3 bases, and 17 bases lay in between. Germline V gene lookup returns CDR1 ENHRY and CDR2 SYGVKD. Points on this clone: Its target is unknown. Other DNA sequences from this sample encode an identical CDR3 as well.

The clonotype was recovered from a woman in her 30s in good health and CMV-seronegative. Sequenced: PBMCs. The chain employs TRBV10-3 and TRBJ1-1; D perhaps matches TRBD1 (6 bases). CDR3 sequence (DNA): TGTGCCATCAGAAGGGGAGGGGGGGACGACACTGAAGCTTTCTTT. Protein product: CAIRRGGGDDTEAFF.